This T cell receptor (beta chain) came from a study of T-cell memory formation after mild COVID-19. As for the study in general: TCR clustering was largely donor specific.

General study results and limits: Memory cells collected pre-infection included some clones that later responded, suggesting cross-reactive memory joined. Specificity for SARS-CoV-2 was not confirmed among the second-wave clones peaking on day 37. Shrinking CD4+ clones resided mostly in CM and EM, and CD8+ ones in EMRA.

The CDR3 consists of 21 residues. The V and J ends lost 0 bases and 2 bases, in that order; junction bases with no gene match: 18. CDR1 LGHNA and CDR2 YSLEER come from the germline V gene. TCRdb re-analysed the 5' RACE reads in MiXCR, keeping a single row per CDR3 protein. The sample includes about 170,000 distinct CDR3 sequences, 10% to 15% of them seen just once. About this clonotype itself: Its target is unknown.

Material for sequencing was PBMCs or a T cell subset sorted from them (not recorded which). This TCR derives from a man aged 18 to 30 who had mild COVID-19 (a few samples of this study predate the infection). Cell type and time point are not known. The chain carries TRBV4-3 and TRBJ1-4; 7 nucleotides agree with TRBD1. This CDR3 is CASSQEVQSGQAKRTNEKLFF. The DNA for the CDR3 is TGCGCCAGCAGCCAAGAAGTTCAGTCTGGACAGGCAAAGAGGACTAATGAAAAACTGTTTTTT.